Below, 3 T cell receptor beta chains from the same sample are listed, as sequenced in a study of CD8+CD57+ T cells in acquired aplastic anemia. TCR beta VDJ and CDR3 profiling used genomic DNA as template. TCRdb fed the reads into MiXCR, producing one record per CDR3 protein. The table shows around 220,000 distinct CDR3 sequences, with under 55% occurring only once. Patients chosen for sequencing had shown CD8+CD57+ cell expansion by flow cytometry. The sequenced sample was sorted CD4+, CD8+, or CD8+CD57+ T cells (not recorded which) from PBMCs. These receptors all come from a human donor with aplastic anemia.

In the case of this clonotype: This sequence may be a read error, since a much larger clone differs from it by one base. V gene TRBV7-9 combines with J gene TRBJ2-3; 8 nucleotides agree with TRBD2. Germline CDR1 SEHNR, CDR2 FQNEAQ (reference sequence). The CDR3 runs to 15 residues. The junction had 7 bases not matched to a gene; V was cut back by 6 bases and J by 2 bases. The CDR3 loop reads CASSSGTRHTDTQYF. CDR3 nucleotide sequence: TGTGCCAGCAGTTCCGGGACTAGACACACAGATACGCAGTATTTT. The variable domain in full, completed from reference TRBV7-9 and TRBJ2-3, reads DTGVSQNPRHKITKRGQNVTFRCDPISEHNRLYWYRQTLGQGPEFLTYFQNEAQLEKSRLLSDRFSAERPKGSFSTLEIQRTEQGDSAMYLCASSSGTRHTDTQYFGPGTRLTVL.

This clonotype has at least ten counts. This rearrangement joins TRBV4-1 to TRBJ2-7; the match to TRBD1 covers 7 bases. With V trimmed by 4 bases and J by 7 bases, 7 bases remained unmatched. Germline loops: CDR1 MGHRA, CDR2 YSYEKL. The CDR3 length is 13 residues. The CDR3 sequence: CASSRRDRVEQYF. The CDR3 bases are TGCGCCAGCAGCCGCCGAGACAGGGTTGAGCAGTACTTC.

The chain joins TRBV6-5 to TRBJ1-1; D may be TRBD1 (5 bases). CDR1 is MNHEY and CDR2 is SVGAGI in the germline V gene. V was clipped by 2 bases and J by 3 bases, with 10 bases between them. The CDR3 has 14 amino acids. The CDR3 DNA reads TGTGCCAGCAGTTACCCGGGGGACGACACTGAAGCTTTCTTT. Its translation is CASSYPGDDTEAFF.